This T cell receptor beta chain was retrieved from a study of shared clonotypes between healthy human individuals. Study background: A few men and two women, aged 18 to 49, were donors. Regarding the study as a whole: Limitation of the genetic and exposure-history diversity represented came from the few donors. All-four-donor shared clonotypes had higher generation probabilities than non-shared clonotypes did.

Every subset had its genomic DNA shared out evenly among several immunoSEQ plates. Profiling relied on immunoSEQ multiplex PCR, and the TCRdb table lists in-frame clones only, not all of them. The sample holds around 2,100,000 clones; roughly 95% are singletons and the top ten take roughly 1%. Terminally differentiated effector memory CD45RA+ cells were excluded by CCR7 positive selection of CD45RO-negative cells. About this clone: No antigen is known for it.

This CDR3 has 18 amino acids. CDR1 is WNHNN, CDR2 SYGVQD, per germline (reference sequence). Trimming removed 5 bases from V and 0 bases from J; junction bases left unmatched: 9. The sample consisted of naive CD8+ T cells sorted from blood. This clonotype was obtained from a man in his late teens or twenties in good health. This chain joins TRBV10-1 and TRBJ2-3, with 12 bases that match TRBD2. Here the CDR3 reads CASSPLRTSGNSTDTQYF. DNA of the CDR3: TGCGCCAGCAGTCCCTTAAGGACTAGCGGGAACAGCACAGATACGCAGTATTTT.